Below, one T cell receptor (beta chain) is given with its context. The CDR3 runs 12 residues. The germline V gene encodes CDR1 SGDLS and CDR2 YYNGEE. Trimming shortened V by 4 bases and J by 6 bases, and 10 bases separated the two germline ends. The sample is drawn from a study of blood T cell repertoires in COVID-19. Study at large: COVID-19 samples, acute and convalescent, were from the United States, Italy and Spain. T cells, B-cell-depleted T cells, or PBMCs provided the cDNA or gDNA that served as material.

Original processing notes: Estimated nucleated cell counts came from reference gene primer amplification. Measured with immunoSEQ multiplex PCR; TCRdb has only the in-frame clones, and not every one. The DNA was the basis for D and trimming; V, J and clone size are from that table. Among some 250,000 clones listed, around 86% were seen once. This clonotype was sampled from a woman in her sixties or seventies with active or convalescent COVID-19. The chain joins TRBV9 to TRBJ1-1; D call uncertain. The material sequenced was peripheral blood. The chain's CDR3 is CASSPYGSEAFF. The CDR3 region has the DNA TGTGCCAGCAGCCCCTACGGTTCTGAAGCTTTCTTT.